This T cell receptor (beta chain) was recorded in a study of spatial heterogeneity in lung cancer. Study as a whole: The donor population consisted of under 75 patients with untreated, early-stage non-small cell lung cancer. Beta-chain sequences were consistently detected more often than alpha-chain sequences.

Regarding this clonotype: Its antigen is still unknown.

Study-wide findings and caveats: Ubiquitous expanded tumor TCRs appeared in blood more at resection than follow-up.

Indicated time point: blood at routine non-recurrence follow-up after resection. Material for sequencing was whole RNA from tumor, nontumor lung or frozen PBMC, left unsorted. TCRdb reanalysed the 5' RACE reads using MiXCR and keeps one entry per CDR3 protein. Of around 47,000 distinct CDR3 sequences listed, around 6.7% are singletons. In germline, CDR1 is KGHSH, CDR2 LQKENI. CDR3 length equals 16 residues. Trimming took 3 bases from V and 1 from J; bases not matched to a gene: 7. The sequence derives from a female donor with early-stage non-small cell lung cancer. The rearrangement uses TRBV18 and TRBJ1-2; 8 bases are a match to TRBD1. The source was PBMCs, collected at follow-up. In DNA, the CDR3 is TGTGCCAGCTCACCGCCGACAGGGGACTTTAACTATGGCTACACCTTC. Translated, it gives CASSPPTGDFNYGYTF.